Listed here are 13 T cell receptor beta chains from one sample, sequenced in a study of blood T cell repertoires in COVID-19 (dated by TCRdb to 2020 to 2022). The library relied on the immunoSEQ multiplex PCR assay. Sourced from immuneACCESS, this table was stored by TCRdb with only in-frame sequences that have V and J called. A share of the clones is absent; for the studies checked, an unresolved V gene accounts for under half, and the remainder has no known explanation. This sample holds over 95,000 clones; about four fifths were observed only once. The top ten clonotypes cover 17% of the sample. Material: peripheral blood. Receptors were obtained from a woman aged 55-70 years with acute or convalescent COVID-19.

This clone was seen a few times. The genes are TRBV14 and TRBJ1-5; the D is unclear. The V end was cut by 2 bases, the J end by 7 bases, with 9 bases between. This CDR3 is 13 amino acids long. Germline V CDR1 and CDR2: SGHDN, FVKESK. CDR3 nucleotide sequence: TGTGCCAGCAGCCAATTTGCGGGGCAGCCCCAGCATTTT. Amino acids: CASSQFAGQPQHF.

This sequence joins TRBV14 and TRBJ2-4, with 8 bases aligning to TRBD1. Germline-derived CDR1 and CDR2 are SGHDN and FVKESK. The CDR3 runs 15 residues. Trimming took 1 base from V and 8 from J; bases not matched to a gene: 7. The CDR3 loop is CASSQGSGGLYIQYF. CDR3 sequence (DNA): TGTGCCAGCAGCCAAGGATCAGGGGGCTTGTACATTCAGTACTTC.

CDR3 residues: CASSLSAGMGSLSYEQYF. The CDR3 nucleotides are TGTGCCAGCAGTTTATCCGCGGGTATGGGGAGTCTCTCCTACGAGCAGTACTTC. V gene TRBV28 combines with J gene TRBJ2-7; tentative D call: TRBD2 (5 bases). Trimming pared 1 base from V and 0 bases from J, leaving 19 bases between. From germline, CDR1 is MDHEN and CDR2 SYDVKM. This CDR3 has 18 amino acids.

The chain joins TRBV4-1 to TRBJ1-5; D is undetermined. This CDR3 has 13 residues. V dropped 0 bases and J dropped 6 bases, with 6 bases sitting between them. Germline lookup yields CDR1 MGHRA and CDR2 YSYEKL. CDR3 sequence reads: CASSQEASQPQHF. The CDR3 bases are TGCGCCAGCAGCCAAGAAGCGAGTCAGCCCCAGCATTTT.

The chain couples TRBV2 to TRBJ2-7, with 10 bases aligning to TRBD1. Germline V gene sequence: CDR1 SNHLY, CDR2 FYNNEI. The J segment lost 3 bases and the V segment lost 7 bases, leaving 9 bases of the junction unmatched. CDR3 length equals 15 residues. In nucleotides, the CDR3 is TGTGCCAGCACTATATTCGGGACAGGGGACTACGAGCAGTACTTC. Its protein product is CASTIFGTGDYEQYF.

This chain links TRBV3-1 (or the pseudogene TRBV3-2) with TRBJ1-1, with D hard to call. Trimming removed 0 bases from V and 0 bases from J, with 14 bases in between. The CDR3 extends over 17 amino acids. CDR1 LGHDT and CDR2 YNNKEL come from the germline V gene (reference sequence). The CDR3 sequence is CASSQEGPLQMNTEAFF. CDR3 nucleotides: TGTGCCAGCAGCCAAGAGGGTCCTCTACAGATGAACACTGAAGCTTTCTTT.

The chain joins TRBV5-5 to TRBJ1-1, with D maybe TRBD1 (5 bases). The V gene's germline CDR1 is SGHKS and CDR2 YYEKEE (reference sequence). The CDR3 runs 13 residues. Trimming pared 3 bases from V and 3 bases from J, leaving 9 bases between. The CDR3 region is CASSWVRDTEAFF. CDR3 bases: TGTGCCAGCAGCTGGGTCAGGGACACTGAAGCTTTCTTT.

V and J are TRBV5-1 and TRBJ1-1; D call uncertain. CDR3 size: 15 residues. Germline CDR1 SGHRS, CDR2 YFSETQ. The V end was cut by 1 base, the J end by 1 base, with 11 bases between. In nucleotides, the CDR3 is TGCGCCAGCAGCTTGACACCCCGGGGGAACACTGAAGCTTTCTTT. Its protein is CASSLTPRGNTEAFF. Full variable domain (rest looked up from reference TRBV5-1 and TRBJ1-1): KAGVTQTPRYLIKTRGQQVTLSCSPISGHRSVSWYQQTPGQGLQFLFEYFSETQRNKGNFPGRFSGRQFSNSRSEMNVSTLELGDSALYLCASSLTPRGNTEAFFGQGTRLTVV.

CDR3 sequence reads: CASRLDRGFYGYTF. The CDR3 DNA follows: TGTGCCAGCAGGCTGGACAGGGGATTCTATGGCTACACCTTC. The V gene is TRBV27, the J gene TRBJ1-2; TRBD1 aligns across 9 bases. The CDR3 length is 14 residues. Germline loops: CDR1 MNHEY, CDR2 SMNVEV (reference sequence). V shed 6 bases and J 4 bases; nucleotides not matched to a gene: 6.

V usage is TRBV7-2 and J usage is TRBJ1-5; weak D call: TRBD1 (5 bases). The V gene lost 1 base and the J gene lost 6 bases, with 13 bases spanning the gap. The length of the CDR3 is 15 residues. Germline V lookup: CDR1 SGHTA, CDR2 FQGNSA. CDR3 in amino acids: CASSLGGAGGQPQHF. In DNA, the CDR3 is TGTGCCAGCAGCTTAGGCGGCGCGGGGGGTCAGCCCCAGCATTTT.

This chain links TRBV5-6 with TRBJ2-1; 10 bases line up with TRBD1. The CDR3 is 16 residues long. The V gene end was trimmed by 6 bases and the J gene end by 7 bases; junction bases not matched to a gene: 13. Germline assignment: CDR1 SGHDT and CDR2 YYEEEE. CDR3 DNA sequence: TGTGCCAGCACCGGCCTCGGGACAGGGGCGTTTAATGAGCAGTTCTTC. Protein sequence: CASTGLGTGAFNEQFF.

The V call is TRBV6-4, the J call TRBJ1-1, with D perhaps matching TRBD1 (6 bases). The length of the CDR3 is 15 residues. Germline lookup yields CDR1 MRHNA and CDR2 SNTAGT. Trimming removed 6 bases at V and 0 bases at J, with 14 bases between. The CDR3 coding sequence is TGTGCCAGCAGGGACAGAGCTTCTATGAACACTGAAGCTTTCTTT. It is translated as CASRDRASMNTEAFF.

The V and J genes are TRBV3-1 (or the pseudogene TRBV3-2) and TRBJ1-3; D uncertain. Germline-derived CDR1 and CDR2 are LGHDT and YNNKEL (reference sequence). Trimming took off 5 bases at V and 7 bases at J, with 9 bases between the two ends. The CDR3 runs 12 residues. The CDR3 sequence is CASSGPWNTIYF. In DNA form, the CDR3 reads TGTGCCAGCAGCGGGCCTTGGAACACCATATATTTT.